Reported below is one T cell receptor beta chain. The sample originates from a study of blood T cell repertoires in COVID-19. Study-level background: The United States, Italy and Spain supplied acute and convalescent COVID-19 samples. The cDNA or gDNA used as material had been derived from T cells, B-cell-depleted T cells, or PBMCs.

The CDR3 consists of 16 residues. In germline, CDR1 is LNHDA, CDR2 SQIVND (reference sequence). The V end was cut by 3 bases, the J end by 2 bases, with 16 bases between. In the authors' methods: Reference gene primer amplification gave estimated nucleated cell counts. Using immunoSEQ multiplex PCR, the repertoire was profiled, and TCRdb retains in-frame clones only, with some absent. From that table come the V and J calls and clone size; the DNA was used to work out D and trimming. The table records about 260,000 clones, about 80% of them present only once. This TCR came from a human donor in a cohort sampled during active COVID-19. The sample taken for sequencing was peripheral blood. The rearrangement uses TRBV19 and TRBJ1-2, with D possibly being TRBD1 (6 bases). The CDR3 sequence is CASSMLLAGANYGYTF. CDR3 sequence (DNA): TGTGCCAGTAGTATGCTTTTGGCAGGGGCGAACTATGGCTACACCTTC.